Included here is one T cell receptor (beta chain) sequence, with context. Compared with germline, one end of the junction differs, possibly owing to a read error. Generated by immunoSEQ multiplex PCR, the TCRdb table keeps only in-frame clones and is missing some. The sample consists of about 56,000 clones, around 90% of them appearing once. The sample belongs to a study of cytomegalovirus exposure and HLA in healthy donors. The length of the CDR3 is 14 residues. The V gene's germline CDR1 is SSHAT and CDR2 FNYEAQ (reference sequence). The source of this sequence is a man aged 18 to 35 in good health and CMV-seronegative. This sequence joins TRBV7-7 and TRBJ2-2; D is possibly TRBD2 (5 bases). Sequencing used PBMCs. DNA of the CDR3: TGTGCTAGCAGCTTAGGGAGCGGCACCGGGGAGCTGTTTTTT. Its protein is CASSLGSGTGELFF.